The 7 T cell receptor beta chains below all came from one sample that was sequenced in a study of shared clonotypes between healthy human individuals. The repertoire was sequenced with immunoSEQ multiplex PCR; TCRdb's copy has only in-frame clones and lacks some. The sample yields over a million clones, 75% to 80% seen once. Specimen: memory CD4+ T cells from PBMCs. Indicated subset: CD45RA-negative fraction. Every receptor here comes from a man younger than 35 in good health. Some clones in this sample may be carry-over from other donors' samples.

V and J are TRBV10-3 and TRBJ2-7; tentative D call: TRBD1 (7 bases). The CDR3 is 12 amino acids. Germline V gene lookup returns CDR1 ENHRY and CDR2 SYGVKD. The ends were cut back, 3 bases at V and 6 bases at J, with 9 bases in the middle. DNA of the CDR3: TGTGCCATCAGTGATCAGGGGGGCGAGCAGTACTTC. It codes for CAISDQGGEQYF.

The V gene is TRBV28, the J gene TRBJ1-5; tentative D call: TRBD1 (5 bases). The germline CDR1 and CDR2 sequences are MDHEN and SYDVKM. The CDR3 is made up of 17 amino acids. Trimming took off 5 bases at V and 4 bases at J, with 21 bases between the two ends. The CDR3 region has the DNA TGTGCCAGCAGTCCCTCAAGTGCAGGGCGAGAGAATCAGCCCCAGCATTTT. This sequence encodes CASSPSSAGRENQPQHF.

This chain joins TRBV7-2 and TRBJ2-1; 7 bases fit TRBD2. The V gene end was trimmed by 4 bases and the J gene end by 9 bases; junction bases not matched to a gene: 18. The CDR3 spans 17 residues. Looked up from germline, CDR1 is SGHTA and CDR2 is FQGNSA. The CDR3 DNA is TGTGCCAGCAGCTCCCTAAGCGGGACCGCCCGAGTAAGTGAGCAGTTCTTC. Its translation: CASSSLSGTARVSEQFF.

This sequence joins TRBV5-8 and TRBJ2-5; 9 nucleotides line up with TRBD1. Germline trimming cut 4 bases from V and 2 bases from J; bases unmatched to any gene: 6. This CDR3 spans 15 amino acids. Germline V lookup: CDR1 SGHTS, CDR2 YDEGEE. The CDR3 DNA follows: TGTGCCAGCAGCAGACCGGGACAGGGACAAGAGACCCAGTACTTC. Protein sequence: CASSRPGQGQETQYF.

There are a few counts of this clone. The CDR3: CASSPPQIAPHTDTQYF. Written as DNA, the CDR3 is TGTGCCAGCTCACCACCCCAAATAGCGCCCCACACAGATACGCAGTATTTT. This sequence joins TRBV18 and TRBJ2-3; maybe TRBD2 (5 bases). The germline gives CDR1 KGHSH, CDR2 LQKENI. With 0 bases removed from V and 2 bases from J, the gap between germline ends came to 15 bases. The CDR3 is 17 amino acids. The whole variable domain, remainder taken from reference TRBV18 and TRBJ2-3, is NAGVMQNPRHLVRRRGQEARLRCSPMKGHSHVYWYRQLPEEGLKFMVYLQKENIIDESGMPKERFSAEFPKEGPSILRIQQVVRGDSAAYFCASSPPQIAPHTDTQYFGPGTRLTVL.

In regard to this clone: At the DNA level, this CDR3 is encoded by other sequences in the same sample as well. The rearrangement uses TRBV9 and TRBJ2-2, with no clear D. The germline CDR1 and CDR2 sequences are SGDLS and YYNGEE. V was clipped by 0 bases and J by 1 base, with 7 bases between them. The CDR3 is made up of 15 amino acids. The DNA of the CDR3 is TGTGCCAGCAGCGTAGGTTCAGGGAACACCGGGGAGCTGTTTTTT. Its protein is CASSVGSGNTGELFF.

This clone was observed a handful of times. This chain links TRBV19 with TRBJ1-2; weak D call: TRBD1 (5 bases). Germline loops: CDR1 LNHDA, CDR2 SQIVND (reference sequence). Trimming left V 4 bases short and J 3 bases short, with 15 bases between. There are 15 residues in the CDR3. The DNA of the CDR3 is TGTGCCAGTAGTAGCCAGGGTTCCCGAGACTATGGCTACACCTTC. Its protein product is CASSSQGSRDYGYTF.